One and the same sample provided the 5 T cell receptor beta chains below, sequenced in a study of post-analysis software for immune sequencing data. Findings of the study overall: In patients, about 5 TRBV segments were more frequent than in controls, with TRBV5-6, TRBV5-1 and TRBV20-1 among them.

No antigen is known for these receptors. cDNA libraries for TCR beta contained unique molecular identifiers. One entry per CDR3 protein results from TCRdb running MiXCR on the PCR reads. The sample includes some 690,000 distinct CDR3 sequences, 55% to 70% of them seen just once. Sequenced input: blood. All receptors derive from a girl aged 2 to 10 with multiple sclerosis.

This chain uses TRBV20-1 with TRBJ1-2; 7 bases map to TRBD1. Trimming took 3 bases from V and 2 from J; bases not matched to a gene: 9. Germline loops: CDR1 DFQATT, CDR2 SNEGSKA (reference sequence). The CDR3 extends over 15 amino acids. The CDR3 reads CSASVPQGENYGYTF. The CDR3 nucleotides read TGCAGTGCTAGTGTGCCGCAGGGGGAGAACTATGGCTACACCTTC.

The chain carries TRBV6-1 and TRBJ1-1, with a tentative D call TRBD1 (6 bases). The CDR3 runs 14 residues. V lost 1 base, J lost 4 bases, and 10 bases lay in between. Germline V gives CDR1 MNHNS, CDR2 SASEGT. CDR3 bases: TGTGCCAGCAGTGAAGTAACAGGGCCCACTGAAGCTTTCTTT. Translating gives CASSEVTGPTEAFF.

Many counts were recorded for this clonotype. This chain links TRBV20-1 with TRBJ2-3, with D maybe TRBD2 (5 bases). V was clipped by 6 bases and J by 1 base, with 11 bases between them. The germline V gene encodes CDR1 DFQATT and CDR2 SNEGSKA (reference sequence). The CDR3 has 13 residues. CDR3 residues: CSALRRGTDTQYF. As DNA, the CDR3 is TGCAGTGCCCTAAGGCGGGGCACAGATACGCAGTATTTT.

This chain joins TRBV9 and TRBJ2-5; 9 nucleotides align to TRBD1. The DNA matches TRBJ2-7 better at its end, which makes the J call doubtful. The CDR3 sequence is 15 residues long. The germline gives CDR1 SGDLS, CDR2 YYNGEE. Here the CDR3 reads CASSVAGTGLDEQYF. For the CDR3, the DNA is TGTGCCAGCAGCGTAGCCGGGACAGGGCTCGACGAGCAGTACTTC.

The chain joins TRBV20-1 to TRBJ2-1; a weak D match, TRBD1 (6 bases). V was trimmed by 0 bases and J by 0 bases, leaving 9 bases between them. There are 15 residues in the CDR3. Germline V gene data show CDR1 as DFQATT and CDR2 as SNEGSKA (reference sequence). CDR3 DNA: TGCAGTGCTAGAGACGACAGGCACTCCTACAATGAGCAGTTCTTC. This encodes CSARDDRHSYNEQFF.